This TCR beta chain was obtained from a study of blood T cell repertoires in COVID-19. This table comes from immunoSEQ multiplex PCR, and its TCRdb copy is limited to in-frame clones, with some not included. The sample holds 50,000 to 80,000 clones, roughly 82% seen once. V lost 4 bases to trimming and J lost 2 bases; unmatched junction nucleotides: 9. Germline V lookup: CDR1 SGHRS, CDR2 YFSETQ. The CDR3 extends over 15 amino acids. This sequence originates from a woman aged 60-75 years with acute or convalescent COVID-19. The J gene is TRBJ2-7, the V gene TRBV5-1; 7 nucleotides align to TRBD1. The sequencing sample was made of peripheral blood. CDR3 in amino acids: CASSARQGGTYEQYF. The DNA of the CDR3 is TGCGCCAGCAGCGCCCGACAGGGTGGGACCTACGAGCAGTACTTC. Combining the CDR3 with reference TRBV5-1 and TRBJ2-7 gives the whole variable domain KAGVTQTPRYLIKTRGQQVTLSCSPISGHRSVSWYQQTPGQGLQFLFEYFSETQRNKGNFPGRFSGRQFSNSRSEMNVSTLELGDSALYLCASSARQGGTYEQYFGPGTRLTVT.